The clone carrying this T cell receptor (beta chain) was observed a few times. Its antigen is unidentified. Between the trimmed V and J ends, which lost 3 bases and 4 bases, there was a span of 19 bases. The CDR3 spans 16 residues. CDR1 and CDR2 from the germline V gene are DFQATT and SNEGSKA (reference sequence). The entry originates in a study of blood T cells in healthy people across ages. Study-wide findings and caveats: Roughly linear age-related decline in beta diversity appeared, significant by age approximately 41. Percentage of naive T cells showed a strong correlation with TCR beta diversity.

The second PCR ran roughly 7 to 12 cycles with a sample-barcoded 5' primer and J-beta primers. TCRdb re-analysed the 5' RACE reads in MiXCR, keeping a single row per CDR3 protein. The table includes 1.5 million to 2 million distinct CDR3 sequences, 28% detected once. Total RNA extracted from each sample amounted to at least 6 micrograms. Sequenced material: blood. The J gene is TRBJ1-3, the V gene TRBV20-1; D call uncertain. This sequence was found in a woman in her twenties or thirties in good health. The CDR3 nucleotides are TGCAGTGCTAGCCGTCGTCTCGGCGCTGTGGGAAACACCATATATTTT. Translated, it gives CSASRRLGAVGNTIYF.